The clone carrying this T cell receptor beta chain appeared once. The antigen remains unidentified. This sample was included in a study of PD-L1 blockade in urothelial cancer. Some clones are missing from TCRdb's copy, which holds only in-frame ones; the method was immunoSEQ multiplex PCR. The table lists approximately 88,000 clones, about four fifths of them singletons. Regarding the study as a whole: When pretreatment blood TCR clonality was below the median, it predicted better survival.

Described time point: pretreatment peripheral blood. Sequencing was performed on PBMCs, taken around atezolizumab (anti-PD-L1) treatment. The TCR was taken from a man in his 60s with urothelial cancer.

CDR3 sequence (DNA): TGTGCCAGCAGCGAAGGGACTACAAGTTTGGGGGAGCTGTTTTTT. The encoded protein is CASSEGTTSLGELFF. This sequence joins TRBV9 and TRBJ2-2, with TRBD2 matching over 7 bases. The J segment lost 8 bases and the V segment lost 3 bases, leaving 10 bases of the junction unmatched. CDR1 is SGDLS, CDR2 YYNGEE, per germline. The CDR3 contains 15 residues.